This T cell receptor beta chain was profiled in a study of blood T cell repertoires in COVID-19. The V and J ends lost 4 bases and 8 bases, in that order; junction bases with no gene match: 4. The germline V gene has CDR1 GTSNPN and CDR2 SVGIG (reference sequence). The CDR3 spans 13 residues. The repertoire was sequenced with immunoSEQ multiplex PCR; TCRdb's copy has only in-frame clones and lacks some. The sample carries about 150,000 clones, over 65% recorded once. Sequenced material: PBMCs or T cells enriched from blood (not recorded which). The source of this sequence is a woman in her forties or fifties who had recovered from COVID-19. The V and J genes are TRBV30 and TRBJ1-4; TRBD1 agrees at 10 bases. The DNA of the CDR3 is TGTGCCTGGAATGGACAGGGGGGGGAAAAACTGTTTTTT. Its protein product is CAWNGQGGEKLFF. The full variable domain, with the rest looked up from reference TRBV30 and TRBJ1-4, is SQTIHQWPATLVQPVGSPLSLECTVEGTSNPNLYWYRQAAGRGLQLLFYSVGIGQISSEVPQNLSASRPQDRQFILSSKKLLLSDSGFYLCAWNGQGGEKLFFGSGTQLSVL.